Each of the 5 T cell receptor beta chains below was sequenced from the same sample in a study of Graves' ophthalmopathy and Graves' hyperthyroidism. Amplification of the TCR beta CDR3 regions used RNA transcripts (as template). RT-PCR in the first round used HTBI primers; a second-round multiplex PCR followed. TCRdb re-derived calls from the multiplex PCR reads in MiXCR, one entry per CDR3 protein. The sample lists about 660,000 distinct CDR3 sequences; roughly 39% were seen once. The material sequenced was peripheral blood. The origin of the receptors is an adult man with Graves' ophthalmopathy.

The sample holds many counts of this clonotype. The junction departs from the called germline gene at one end, perhaps through a read error. The genes are TRBV10-3 and TRBJ2-6, with no clear D. Looked up from germline, CDR1 is ENHRY and CDR2 is SYGVKD. The CDR3 runs 17 residues. The DNA of the CDR3 is TGTGCCAGCAGTTACGTGGCAGGTCACTCTGGGGCCAACGTCCTGACTTTC. Translating gives CASSYVAGHSGANVLTF.

As concerns this clonotype: This could be a read error, since a much larger clone is one nucleotide away. V is TRBV7-3 and J is TRBJ2-5; 7 bases match TRBD2. CDR3 length: 15 residues. After removal of 5 bases from V and 0 bases from J, the junction contained 6 bases not matched to a gene. Germline CDR1 and CDR2: SGHTA and FQGTGA. The CDR3 is CASSNTRGDQETQYF. CDR3 DNA: TGTGCCAGCAGCAACACCCGGGGGGACCAAGAGACCCAGTACTTC.

This clonotype was seen ten or more times. V and J are TRBV7-2 and TRBJ1-2, with D perhaps TRBD1 (6 bases). Deletions cut 6 bases from V and 2 bases from J, with 10 bases between. Germline lookup yields CDR1 SGHTA and CDR2 FQGNSA. The CDR3 runs to 13 residues. The CDR3 nucleotides are TGTGCCAGCAGACTAACAGGGAACTATGGCTACACCTTC. Its translation: CASRLTGNYGYTF. The full variable domain, its missing parts supplied by reference TRBV7-2 and TRBJ1-2, is GAGVSQSPSNKVTEKGKDVELRCDPISGHTALYWYRQSLGQGLEFLIYFQGNSAPDKSGLPSDRFSAERTGGSVSTLTIQRTQQEDSAVYLCASRLTGNYGYTFGSGTRLTVV.

This clonotype was found a few times. An end of the junction does not agree with germline; a read error may underlie this. The rearrangement uses TRBV5-1 and TRBJ2-7; perhaps TRBD1 as D (6 bases). Germline CDR1 is SGHRS and CDR2 is YFSETQ. CDR3 size: 12 residues. The CDR3 spells CASSFSGTTLPF. The CDR3 DNA reads TGCGCCAGCAGTTTCTCCGGGACAACGCTCCCATTC. The entire variable domain, with the rest obtained from reference TRBV5-1 and TRBJ2-7, is as follows: KAGVTQTPRYLIKTRGQQVTLSCSPISGHRSVSWYQQTPGQGLQFLFEYFSETQRNKGNFPGRFSGRQFSNSRSEMNVSTLELGDSALYLCASSFSGTTLPFGPGTRLTVT.

Details on this clonotype: The junction departs from the called germline gene at one end, perhaps through a read error. The rearrangement links TRBV10-3 to TRBJ2-5; D not resolved. Germline loops: CDR1 ENHRY, CDR2 SYGVKD. The CDR3 has 13 residues. DNA for the CDR3: TGCGCCATCAGTGAGGCACCGCAAGAGACCCAGAACTTC. It specifies CAISEAPQETQNF.